This T cell receptor (beta chain) was found in a study of blood T cell repertoires in COVID-19. Whole-study context: COVID-19 samples, acute and convalescent, were from the United States, Italy and Spain. From T cells, B-cell-depleted T cells, or PBMCs came the material, which was cDNA or gDNA.

The CDR3 has 15 amino acids. Trimming removed 3 bases at V and 1 base at J, with 12 bases between. CDR1 LNHDA and CDR2 SQIVND come from the germline V gene (reference sequence). In the authors' workflow: Quantification of nucleated cells was approximated via reference gene primer amplification. The repertoire was sequenced with immunoSEQ multiplex PCR; TCRdb's copy has only in-frame clones and lacks some. D and trimming were read from the DNA, whereas the V and J calls and clone size are those reported in that table. The table has tens of thousands of clones, around 85% seen once; the top ten hold 16%.

Sequencing was performed on peripheral blood. This sequence was found in a woman aged 80 or over with active or convalescent COVID-19. The rearrangement joins TRBV19 to TRBJ2-5; no reliable D call. The CDR3 loop reads CASSMEWPFQETQYF. For the CDR3, the DNA is TGTGCCAGTAGTATGGAGTGGCCATTCCAAGAGACCCAGTACTTC.